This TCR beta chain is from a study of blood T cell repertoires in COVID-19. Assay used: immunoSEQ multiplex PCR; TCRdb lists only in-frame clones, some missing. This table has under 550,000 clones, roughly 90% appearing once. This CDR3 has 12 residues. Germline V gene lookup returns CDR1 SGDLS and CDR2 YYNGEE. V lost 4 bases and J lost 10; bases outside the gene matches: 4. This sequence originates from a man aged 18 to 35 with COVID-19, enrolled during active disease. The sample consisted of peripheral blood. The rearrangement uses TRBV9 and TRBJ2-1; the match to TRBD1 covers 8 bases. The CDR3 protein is CASSRTGIEQFF. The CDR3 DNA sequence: TGTGCCAGCAGCAGGACAGGGATCGAGCAGTTCTTC.